The source of this T cell receptor beta chain is a study of tumor and adjacent non-tumor tissue in lung cancer. Study information: There were around eleven adenocarcinoma, a couple of squamous cell carcinoma and 1 small cell lung cancer cases.

Per germline, CDR1 SGHAT and CDR2 FQNNGV. The CDR3 is 15 amino acids. No cell sorting was done before RNA was extracted from the tissue. Distant lung tissue was collected more than 3 cm away from the tumor edge. Chemotherapy-naive patients with new lung cancer underwent thoracic surgery in China, August–late 2014. A note on this clonotype: Its specificity is not known. The junction and the germline gene differ at one end; a read error may be behind it.

Findings and limits, study-wide: In normal lung, the top 100 clones were significantly more dominant than in tumor. Significantly higher TCR diversity was found in tumor than normal lung.

Three rounds of nested PCR, following a modified ARM-PCR protocol, produced the TCRbeta library. TCRdb re-called the multiplex PCR reads with MiXCR, one entry per CDR3 protein. The sample yields 60,000 to 65,000 distinct CDR3 sequences, around 64% seen once. This receptor was identified in a man aged 65 to 79 with non-small cell lung cancer. The sample taken for sequencing was distant non-tumor lung tissue. The V and J genes are TRBV11-2 and TRBJ2-2; D is tentatively TRBD1 or TRBD2 (5 bases each). The CDR3 loop is CASSHLAGNTGELFF. The CDR3 DNA is TGTGCCAGCAGCCACCTGGCAGGGAACACCGGGGAACTGTTTTTT. Together with reference TRBV11-2 and TRBJ2-2, the CDR3 gives the full variable domain: EAGVAQSPRYKIIEKRQSVAFWCNPISGHATLYWYQQILGQGPKLLIQFQNNGVVDDSQLPKDRFSAERLKGVDSTLKIQPAKLEDSAVYLCASSHLAGNTGELFFGEGSRLTVL.